These 20 T cell receptor beta chains came from one sample sequenced in a study of T cell changes during pregnancy in multiple sclerosis. Some clones are missing from TCRdb's copy, which holds only in-frame ones; the method was immunoSEQ multiplex PCR. The sample lists some 38,000 clones; approximately 94% were seen once. Here the sequenced sample was CD4+ T cells from peripheral blood mononuclear cells, taken in the second trimester of pregnancy. These receptors all come from a female donor with multiple sclerosis, enrolled in a pregnancy study.

A single count supports this clone. The chain recombines TRBV7-9 with TRBJ2-1, with 8 bases that match TRBD2. The CDR3 totals 16 residues. V gave up 5 bases and J gave up 4 bases; unmatched junction bases: 10. Germline V gives CDR1 SEHNR, CDR2 FQNEAQ (reference sequence). The CDR3 spells CASSPLTSGDYNEQFF. The CDR3 coding sequence is TGTGCCAGCAGCCCCCTTACTAGCGGAGATTACAATGAGCAGTTCTTC.

The CDR3 spells CASSKIRGGATEAFF. Here the CDR3 DNA reads TGTGCCAGCAGCAAGATACGAGGGGGAGCCACTGAAGCTTTCTTT. V gene TRBV6-6 combines with J gene TRBJ1-1, with TRBD1 as a possible D gene (6 bases). The CDR3 runs 15 residues. Germline CDR1 and CDR2: MNHNY and SVGAGI (reference sequence). The V and J ends lost 6 bases and 4 bases respectively, with 18 bases between them.

In its sample, this clone was seen once. This rearrangement joins TRBV15 to TRBJ2-7, with a weak D call TRBD1 (6 bases). The CDR3 runs 17 residues. Germline V lookup: CDR1 LNHNV, CDR2 YYDKDF (reference sequence). With 3 bases removed from V and 3 bases from J, the gap between germline ends came to 21 bases. CDR3 bases: TGTGCCACCAGCAGGGACCATAACAGGGTTGGGATCTACGAGCAGTACTTC. Protein product: CATSRDHNRVGIYEQYF.

The chain employs TRBV9 and TRBJ2-5; TRBD2 aligns across 13 bases. This CDR3 region has 16 residues. With 3 bases clipped from V and 2 bases from J, the junction kept 4 bases outside the gene matches. Per the germline V gene, CDR1 is SGDLS and CDR2 is YYNGEE. CDR3 in amino acids: CASSGTSGRGQETQYF. CDR3 nucleotides: TGTGCCAGCAGCGGGACTAGCGGGAGAGGACAAGAGACCCAGTACTTC. Looking up the rest from reference TRBV9 and TRBJ2-5 gives the full variable domain: DSGVTQTPKHLITATGQRVTLRCSPRSGDLSVYWYQQSLDQGLQFLIQYYNGEERAKGNILERFSAQQFPDLHSELNLSSLELGDSALYFCASSGTSGRGQETQYFGPGTRLLVL.

The chain employs TRBV13 and TRBJ1-2; 8 bases are shared with TRBD1. V was pared by 2 bases and J by 2 bases, with 10 bases of the junction left unmatched. The germline V gene has CDR1 PRHDT and CDR2 FYEKMQ (reference sequence). CDR3 length equals 17 residues. DNA for the CDR3: TGTGCCAGCAGCTTATTGGGGACAGGCGCCTCAAACTATGGCTACACCTTC. Encoded protein: CASSLLGTGASNYGYTF.

The chain uses TRBV6-5 and TRBJ2-7, with 10 bases identical to TRBD2. Per the germline V gene, CDR1 is MNHEY and CDR2 is SVGAGI. The V gene end was trimmed by 2 bases and the J gene end by 4 bases; junction bases not matched to a gene: 8. This CDR3 has 16 residues. The CDR3 reads CASSYRKLAGTYEQYF. The CDR3 nucleotides read TGTGCCAGCAGTTACCGCAAACTAGCGGGGACGTACGAGCAGTACTTC.

The chain links TRBV15 to TRBJ2-7; possibly TRBD2 for D (7 bases). The germline V gene has CDR1 LNHNV and CDR2 YYDKDF (reference sequence). The CDR3 runs 13 residues. V dropped 8 bases and J dropped 4 bases, with 15 bases sitting between them. CDR3 residues: CATAKGGSYEQYF. CDR3 bases: TGTGCCACCGCGAAGGGGGGGTCATACGAGCAGTACTTC.

CDR3 residues: CASSLGKPEAYEQYF. DNA of the CDR3: TGTGCCAGCAGCTTGGGAAAACCGGAGGCCTACGAGCAGTACTTC. The chain employs TRBV5-4 and TRBJ2-7; tentative D call: TRBD2 (5 bases). Trimming removed 0 bases from V and 2 bases from J, with 12 bases in between. The CDR3 has 15 amino acids. Germline assignment: CDR1 SGHNT and CDR2 YYREEE (reference sequence). Variable domain in full (rest from reference TRBV5-4 and TRBJ2-7): ETGVTQSPTHLIKTRGQQVTLRCSSQSGHNTVSWYQQALGQGPQFIFQYYREEENGRGNFPPRFSGLQFPNYSSELNVNALELDDSALYLCASSLGKPEAYEQYFGPGTRLTVT.

The chain is built from TRBV5-1 and TRBJ2-5; D might be TRBD2 (6 bases). The assigned J gene may be wrong: the sequence end matches TRBJ2-7 better. This CDR3 contains 15 residues. Germline V gene sequence: CDR1 SGHRS, CDR2 YFSETQ. CDR3 in DNA: TGCGCCAGCAGCCCGGGCGGGGCGGAGGTCTACGAGCAGTACTTC. It translates to CASSPGGAEVYEQYF.

The V and J genes are TRBV7-6 and TRBJ1-1; 7 bases line up with TRBD1. V lost 5 bases to trimming and J lost 5 bases; unmatched junction nucleotides: 17. The germline V gene encodes CDR1 SGHVS and CDR2 FNYEAQ. The length of the CDR3 is 17 residues. The DNA for the CDR3 is TGTGCCAGCAGCGAATTACGGGGTGTGACCAGGGGGACTGAAGCTTTCTTT. It translates to CASSELRGVTRGTEAFF. Variable domain in full (rest from reference TRBV7-6 and TRBJ1-1): GAGVSQSPRYKVTKRGQDVALRCDPISGHVSLYWYRQALGQGPEFLTYFNYEAQQDKSGLPNDRFSAERPEGSISTLTIQRTEQRDSAMYRCASSELRGVTRGTEAFFGQGTRLTVV.

This rearrangement joins TRBV18 to TRBJ2-3; 15 nucleotides line up with TRBD2. CDR3 length equals 16 residues. Trimming took 5 bases from V and 4 from J; bases not matched to a gene: 4. From germline, CDR1 is KGHSH and CDR2 LQKENI. CDR3 protein: CASSTGLAGGPDTQYF. CDR3 nucleotides: TGTGCCAGCTCAACGGGACTAGCGGGAGGCCCAGATACGCAGTATTTT.

J is TRBJ1-1 and V is TRBV21-1; the DNA was not compared with TRBD1, the D call given in the table. TRBV21-1 is marked as a pseudogene. This CDR3 comprises 16 residues. The CDR3 region has the DNA TGTGCCAGCAGCAAGCCCCAGGGTACAGGGGACACTGAAGCTTTCTTT. This translates into CASSKPQGTGDTEAFF.

The chain joins TRBV19 to TRBJ2-5; D is ambiguous. The V and J ends lost 1 base and 1 base respectively, with 7 bases between them. CDR1 is LNHDA, CDR2 SQIVND, per germline (reference sequence). This CDR3 comprises 14 residues. CDR3 amino acids: CASSIATVQETQYF. The CDR3 DNA reads TGTGCCAGTAGTATAGCTACAGTCCAAGAGACCCAGTACTTC.

This chain links TRBV9 with TRBJ1-1, with 7 bases matching TRBD1. Germline CDR1 and CDR2: SGDLS and YYNGEE. The CDR3 is 14 amino acids. Losses at the gene ends were 3 bases for V and 3 bases for J; bases not matched to a gene: 5. The CDR3 loop reads CASSDGQEYTEAFF. DNA for the CDR3: TGTGCCAGCAGCGACGGACAGGAGTACACTGAAGCTTTCTTT.

In nucleotides, the CDR3 is TGTGCCAGTAGCCCCCACGGGGGAGAGACCCAGTACTTC. It is translated as CASSPHGGETQYF. The chain joins TRBV19 to TRBJ2-5; D may be TRBD2 (6 bases). V was shortened by 6 bases and J by 4 bases, with 12 bases between the two germline ends. CDR1 LNHDA and CDR2 SQIVND come from the germline V gene (reference sequence). The CDR3 sequence is 13 residues long.

Worth noting for this clone: The DNA is left out, because the CDR3 cannot be placed on it with certainty; the CDR3 is given as TCRdb lists it. The chain joins TRBV28 to TRBJ1-1; the DNA was not compared with TRBD1, the D call given in the table. Germline V lookup: CDR1 MDHEN, CDR2 SYDVKM. The CDR3 adds up to 15 amino acids, both ends counted. This CDR3 is CASSSSGQMNTEAFF.

J is TRBJ1-3 and V is TRBV25-1; D is possibly TRBD1 (6 bases). This CDR3 spans 16 amino acids. Trimming took 1 base from V and 0 from J, leaving 10 bases between them. The germline V gene has CDR1 MGHDK and CDR2 SYGVNS. This CDR3 is CASSEWGGGSGNTIYF. CDR3 DNA: TGTGCCAGCAGTGAATGGGGAGGGGGCTCTGGAAACACCATATATTTT.

The chain couples TRBV7-9 to TRBJ1-5, with 10 positions matching TRBD1. The germline V gene has CDR1 SEHNR and CDR2 FQNEAQ (reference sequence). V shed 8 bases and J 5 bases; nucleotides not matched to a gene: 9. The CDR3 is 15 residues long. This chain's CDR3 is CASSGTGESYQPQHF. CDR3 bases: TGTGCCAGCTCCGGGACAGGGGAGTCGTATCAGCCCCAGCATTTT.

The V and J genes are TRBV20-1 and TRBJ1-5, with a tentative D call TRBD1 (5 bases). This CDR3 region has 10 residues. In germline, CDR1 is DFQATT, CDR2 SNEGSKA (reference sequence). The germline V and J ends were trimmed by 5 bases and 8 bases, with 7 bases remaining between them. CDR3: CSAGGEPQHF. CDR3 nucleotide sequence: TGCAGTGCTGGGGGGGAGCCCCAGCATTTT.

This chain links TRBV19 with TRBJ1-4, with 9 bases that match TRBD1. The trim removed 2 bases at V and 7 bases at J, leaving 5 bases unmatched. The V gene's germline CDR1 is LNHDA and CDR2 SQIVND (reference sequence). CDR3 length equals 15 residues. The CDR3 DNA is TGTGCCAGTAGTATACCGACAGGGGGAGGTGAAAAACTGTTTTTT. Protein product: CASSIPTGGGEKLFF. The full variable domain, with the rest looked up from reference TRBV19 and TRBJ1-4, is DGGITQSPKYLFRKEGQNVTLSCEQNLNHDAMYWYRQDPGQGLRLIYYSQIVNDFQKGDIAEGYSVSREKKESFPLTVTSAQKNPTAFYLCASSIPTGGGEKLFFGSGTQLSVL.